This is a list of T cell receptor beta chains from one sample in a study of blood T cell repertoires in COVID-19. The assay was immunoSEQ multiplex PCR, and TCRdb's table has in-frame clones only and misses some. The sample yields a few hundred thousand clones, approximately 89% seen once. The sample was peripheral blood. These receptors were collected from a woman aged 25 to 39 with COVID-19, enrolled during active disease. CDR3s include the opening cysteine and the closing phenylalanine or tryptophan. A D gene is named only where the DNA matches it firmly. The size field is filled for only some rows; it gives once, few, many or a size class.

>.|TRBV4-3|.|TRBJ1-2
TGCGCCAGCAGCCAAGATCCGCAGGGGCCGGCAAATGGCTACACCTTC
CASSQDPQGPANGYTF
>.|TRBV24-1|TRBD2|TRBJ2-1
TGTGCCACCAGTGACCGACTAGCGGACGAGCAGTTCTTC
CATSDRLADEQFF
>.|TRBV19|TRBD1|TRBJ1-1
TGTGCCAGTCCCCCAGGGGGATCGAACACTGAAGCTTTCTTT
CASPPGGSNTEAFF
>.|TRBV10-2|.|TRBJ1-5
TGCGCCAGCAGCGGTCAGGGTGATCAGCCCCAGCATTTT
CASSGQGDQPQHF
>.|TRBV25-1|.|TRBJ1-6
TGTGCCAGCAGTGACAGGGAAGTTTCACCCCTCCACTTT
CASSDREVSPLHF
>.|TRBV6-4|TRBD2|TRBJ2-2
TGTGCCAGCAGTGACTCGGGGCGGGGAGGGGATCACACCGGGGAGCTGTTTTTT
CASSDSGRGGDHTGELFF
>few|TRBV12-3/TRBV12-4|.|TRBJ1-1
TGTGCCAGCAGTTTGTTGAGTTTGGCTTTCTTT
CASSLLSLAFF
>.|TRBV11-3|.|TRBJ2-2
TGTGCCAGCAGCTCCGACAGAGGGGGGGCGCGCACCGGGGAGCTGTTTTTT
CASSSDRGGARTGELFF
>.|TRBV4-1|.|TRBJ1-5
TGCGCCAGCAGCCAAGATCGGGCAGGGAATCAGCCCCAGCATTTT
CASSQDRAGNQPQHF
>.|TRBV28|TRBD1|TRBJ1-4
TGTGCCAGCAGTCAACAGGGGGCTAATGAAAAACTGTTTTTT
CASSQQGANEKLFF
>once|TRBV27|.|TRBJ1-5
TGTGCCAGCAGCACGGGGGTATTGGGGCCCCAGCATTTT
CASSTGVLGPQHF
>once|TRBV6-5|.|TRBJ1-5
TGTGCCAGCAGTTCCTCTCCGGGGGGTCAGCCCCAGCATTTT
CASSSSPGGQPQHF
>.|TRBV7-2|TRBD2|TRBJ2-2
TGTGCCAGCAGCTTTAGTCCTAGCGGGAGAACCGGGGAGCTGTTTTTT
CASSFSPSGRTGELFF
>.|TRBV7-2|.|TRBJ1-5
TGTGCCAGCAGCTTGAACAGGGCAGAGCCCCAGCATTTT
CASSLNRAEPQHF
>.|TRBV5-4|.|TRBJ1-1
TGTGCCAGCAGCTTGGGAGCCCGGGATTCCACTGAAGCTTTCTTT
CASSLGARDSTEAFF
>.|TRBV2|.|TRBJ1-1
TGTGCCAGTTGTCAGAGGCTGAACACTGAAGCTTTCTTT
CASCQRLNTEAFF
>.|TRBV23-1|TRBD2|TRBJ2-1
TGCGCCAGCAGTACCCAGCGGGGGGACAATGAGCAGTTCTTC
CASSTQRGDNEQFF
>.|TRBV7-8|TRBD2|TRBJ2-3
TGTGCCAGCAGCTTAACGCCAGCGGGGACTTGGGATACGCAGTATTTT
CASSLTPAGTWDTQYF
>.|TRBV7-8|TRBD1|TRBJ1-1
TGTGCCAGCAGCTTTCCCGACAGGGACACTGAAGCTTTCTTT
CASSFPDRDTEAFF
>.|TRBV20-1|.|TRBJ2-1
TGCAGTGCTAGTTCGCCCGGTTCTTCGTACAATGAGCAGTTCTTC
CSASSPGSSYNEQFF
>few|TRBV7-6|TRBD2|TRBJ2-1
TGTGCCAGCAGCTCACAACCTAGCGGGGCGTACAATGAGCAGTTCTTC
CASSSQPSGAYNEQFF
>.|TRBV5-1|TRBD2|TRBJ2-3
TGCGCCAGCAGCTCTTCCCTAGCGGGGGCAAATACGCAGTATTTT
CASSSSLAGANTQYF
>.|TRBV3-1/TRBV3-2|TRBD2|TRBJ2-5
TGTGCCAGCAGCCAAGATCCGGGGGAGGGGGAGACCCAGTACTTC
CASSQDPGEGETQYF
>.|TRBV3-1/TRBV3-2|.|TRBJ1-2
TGTGCCAGCAGCCAAGATCAACAGATCTATGGCTACACCTTC
CASSQDQQIYGYTF
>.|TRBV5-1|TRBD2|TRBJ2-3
TGCGCCAGCGGCAAGGTTAGCGGGGGGTCAACAGATACGCAGTATTTT
CASGKVSGGSTDTQYF
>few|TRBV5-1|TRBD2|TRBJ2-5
TGCGCCAGCAGCTTTAATAGCGGGGGGCAAGAGACCCAGTACTTC
CASSFNSGGQETQYF
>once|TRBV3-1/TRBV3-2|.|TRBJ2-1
TGTGCCAGCAGCCAAGGGGGGGATGAGCAGTTCTTC
CASSQGGDEQFF